Shown below are 14 T cell receptor beta chains from a single sample sequenced in a study of T cell changes during pregnancy in multiple sclerosis. TCRdb's table, derived via immunoSEQ multiplex PCR, lists solely in-frame clones and lacks some. The sample shows roughly 40,000 clones, more than 90% of them seen only once. The specimen was CD4+ T cells from peripheral blood mononuclear cells, collected in the first trimester of pregnancy. These receptor sequences come from a female donor with multiple sclerosis, enrolled in a pregnancy study.

The gene calls are TRBV7-2 and TRBJ2-1; 7 bases map to TRBD1. The CDR3 has 16 residues. The germline gives CDR1 SGHTA, CDR2 FQGNSA. Trimming removed 5 bases from V and 5 bases from J; junction bases left unmatched: 12. The CDR3 DNA is TGTGCCAGCAGCCCTAGTACAGGGGCGACAAACAATGAGCAGTTCTTC. Translated, it gives CASSPSTGATNNEQFF.

The rearrangement uses TRBV28 and TRBJ2-5, with TRBD1 as a possible D gene (6 bases). The CDR3 is 11 amino acids. V was cut by 10 bases and J by 8 bases, with 14 bases left in between. The germline gives CDR1 MDHEN, CDR2 SYDVKM. CDR3 DNA sequence: TGTGCCACCGACAGGTTGTTAACCCAGTACTTC. Encoded protein: CATDRLLTQYF.

The chain combines TRBV5-4 with TRBJ1-2; D is undetermined. Germline V gene data show CDR1 as SGHNT and CDR2 as YYREEE (reference sequence). This CDR3 has 16 residues. Deletions cut 0 bases from V and 4 bases from J, with 16 bases between. The CDR3 is CASSLDGRQLLYGYTF. The CDR3 region has the DNA TGTGCCAGCAGCTTGGATGGGAGGCAGCTCCTCTATGGCTACACCTTC.

J is TRBJ2-2 and V is TRBV5-1; TRBD2 agrees at 8 bases. Germline V gene data show CDR1 as SGHRS and CDR2 as YFSETQ. This CDR3 is built from 16 residues. With 0 bases clipped from V and 0 bases from J, the junction kept 1 base outside the gene matches. The CDR3, as DNA: TGCGCCAGCAGCTTGGGAGCGGGGGCGAACACCGGGGAGCTGTTTTTT. It encodes CASSLGAGANTGELFF.

The CDR3 sequence is CASSAQGQTYNEQFF. The CDR3 DNA reads TGTGCCAGCAGCGCCCAGGGACAAACTTACAATGAGCAGTTCTTC. V is TRBV9 and J is TRBJ2-1, with a weak D call TRBD1 (6 bases). CDR1 and CDR2 from the germline V gene are SGDLS and YYNGEE. The V end lost 3 bases, the J end lost 4 bases, and 14 bases lay between the germline ends. The CDR3 is 15 residues long.

The V and J genes are TRBV29-1 and TRBJ2-2; 11 bases map to TRBD2. The CDR3 contains 15 residues. The trim removed 5 bases at V and 3 bases at J, leaving 5 bases unmatched. The germline CDR1 and CDR2 sequences are SQVTM and ANQGSEA. CDR3 amino acids: CSVQTSGTYTGELFF. The CDR3 DNA sequence: TGCAGCGTTCAGACTAGCGGGACGTACACCGGGGAGCTGTTTTTT.

This chain joins TRBV9 and TRBJ1-5; a weak D match, TRBD1 (6 bases). Trimming took off 0 bases at V and 7 bases at J, with 14 bases between the two ends. The germline CDR1 and CDR2 sequences are SGDLS and YYNGEE. This CDR3 comprises 15 residues. This chain's CDR3 is CASSVGAGAGQPQHF. The CDR3 nucleotides are TGTGCCAGCAGCGTAGGGGCGGGGGCAGGGCAGCCCCAGCATTTT. Combining the CDR3 with reference TRBV9 and TRBJ1-5 gives the whole variable domain DSGVTQTPKHLITATGQRVTLRCSPRSGDLSVYWYQQSLDQGLQFLIQYYNGEERAKGNILERFSAQQFPDLHSELNLSSLELGDSALYFCASSVGAGAGQPQHFGDGTRLSIL.

This rearrangement joins TRBV6-4 to TRBJ1-5; D is perhaps TRBD1 (6 bases). Trimming left V 7 bases short and J 0 bases short, with 13 bases between. Germline CDR1 MRHNA, CDR2 SNTAGT. The CDR3 is 15 amino acids. DNA of the CDR3: TGTGCCAGCAATCTACAGGGATATAGCAATCAGCCCCAGCATTTT. It yields the protein CASNLQGYSNQPQHF.

The chain links TRBV19 to TRBJ2-3, with D possibly TRBD2 on 5 matching bases. The CDR3 totals 13 residues. V lost 4 bases to trimming and J lost 5 bases, with 10 bases between them. Per germline, CDR1 LNHDA and CDR2 SQIVND (reference sequence). Here the CDR3 DNA reads TGTGCCAGTAGTAGCGGGCTCGGAGATACGCAGTATTTT. Translating it yields CASSSGLGDTQYF.

V usage is TRBV6-5 and J usage is TRBJ2-3; 12 bases align to TRBD2. V gave up 2 bases and J gave up 4 bases; unmatched junction bases: 4. CDR1 and CDR2 from the germline V gene are MNHEY and SVGAGI. CDR3 length equals 16 residues. The CDR3 bases are TGTGCCAGCAGTTACGGGCTAGCGGGAGGGTCAGATACGCAGTATTTT. Translation gives CASSYGLAGGSDTQYF.

This clone was seen only once. The J gene is TRBJ2-3, the V gene TRBV5-1; TRBD1 matches at 9 bases. This CDR3 contains 15 residues. In germline, CDR1 is SGHRS, CDR2 YFSETQ. The ends lost 7 bases at V and 6 bases at J; junction bases unmatched: 12. In nucleotides, the CDR3 is TGCGCCAGCTCCCGGACAGGGGCGACCTCGGATACGCAGTATTTT. Protein sequence: CASSRTGATSDTQYF.

The J gene is TRBJ2-1, the V gene TRBV19, with 14 positions matching TRBD2. Germline assignment: CDR1 LNHDA and CDR2 SQIVND (reference sequence). V trimming: 4 bases; J trimming: 6 bases; junction bases outside the gene matches: 5. This CDR3 has 16 amino acids. This CDR3 reads CASSTVGTSGSNEQFF. The DNA for the CDR3 is TGTGCCAGTAGTACGGTCGGGACTAGCGGGAGCAATGAGCAGTTCTTC.

V and J are TRBV19 and TRBJ2-5, with TRBD2 as a possible D gene (5 bases). V lost 5 bases and J lost 1, with 14 bases in between. Germline V gene data show CDR1 as LNHDA and CDR2 as SQIVND (reference sequence). This CDR3 region has 15 residues. As DNA, the CDR3 is TGTGCCAGTAGTCTCAGCGCACTAGGCCAAGAGACCCAGTACTTC. Protein: CASSLSALGQETQYF. Looking up the rest from reference TRBV19 and TRBJ2-5 gives the full variable domain: DGGITQSPKYLFRKEGQNVTLSCEQNLNHDAMYWYRQDPGQGLRLIYYSQIVNDFQKGDIAEGYSVSREKKESFPLTVTSAQKNPTAFYLCASSLSALGQETQYFGPGTRLLVL.

The chain links TRBV29-1 to TRBJ1-5, with 7 bases fitting TRBD1. The CDR3 totals 12 residues. Germline loops: CDR1 SQVTM, CDR2 ANQGSEA. V gave up 7 bases and J gave up 5 bases; unmatched junction bases: 5. As DNA, the CDR3 is TGCAGCGCTAGGACAGGCGATCAGCCCCAGCATTTT. Translating it yields CSARTGDQPQHF.